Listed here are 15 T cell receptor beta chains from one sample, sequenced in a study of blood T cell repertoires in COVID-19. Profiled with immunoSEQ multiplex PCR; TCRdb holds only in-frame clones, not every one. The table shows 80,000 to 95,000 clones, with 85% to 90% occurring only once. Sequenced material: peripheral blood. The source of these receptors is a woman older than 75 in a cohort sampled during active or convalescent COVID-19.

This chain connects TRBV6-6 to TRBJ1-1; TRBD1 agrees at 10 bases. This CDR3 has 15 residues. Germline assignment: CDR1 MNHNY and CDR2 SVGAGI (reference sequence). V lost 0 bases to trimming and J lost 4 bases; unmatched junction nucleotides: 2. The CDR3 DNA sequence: TGTGCCAGCAGTTACTCGCGGACAGGGGGCACTGAAGCTTTCTTT. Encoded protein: CASSYSRTGGTEAFF.

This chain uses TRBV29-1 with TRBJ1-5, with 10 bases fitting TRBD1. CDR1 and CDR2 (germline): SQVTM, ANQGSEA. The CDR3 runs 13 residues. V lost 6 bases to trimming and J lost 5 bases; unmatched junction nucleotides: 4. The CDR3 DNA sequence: TGCAGCGTGGTGGACAGGGGGGATCAGCCCCAGCATTTT. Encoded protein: CSVVDRGDQPQHF.

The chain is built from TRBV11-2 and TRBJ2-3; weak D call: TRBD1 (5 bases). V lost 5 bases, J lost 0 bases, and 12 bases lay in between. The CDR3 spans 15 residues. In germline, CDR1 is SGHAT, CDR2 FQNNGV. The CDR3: CASSPGQISTDTQYF. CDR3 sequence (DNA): TGTGCCAGCAGCCCAGGACAAATTAGCACAGATACGCAGTATTTT. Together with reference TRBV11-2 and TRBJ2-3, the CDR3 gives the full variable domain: EAGVAQSPRYKIIEKRQSVAFWCNPISGHATLYWYQQILGQGPKLLIQFQNNGVVDDSQLPKDRFSAERLKGVDSTLKIQPAKLEDSAVYLCASSPGQISTDTQYFGPGTRLTVL.

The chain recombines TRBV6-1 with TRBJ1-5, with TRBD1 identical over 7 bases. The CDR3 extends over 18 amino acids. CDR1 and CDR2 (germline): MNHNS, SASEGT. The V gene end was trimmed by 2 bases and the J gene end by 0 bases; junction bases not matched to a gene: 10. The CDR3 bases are TGTGCCAGCAGTGAAACCCCGGCAGGGGGAAATAGCAATCAGCCCCAGCATTTT. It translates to CASSETPAGGNSNQPQHF.

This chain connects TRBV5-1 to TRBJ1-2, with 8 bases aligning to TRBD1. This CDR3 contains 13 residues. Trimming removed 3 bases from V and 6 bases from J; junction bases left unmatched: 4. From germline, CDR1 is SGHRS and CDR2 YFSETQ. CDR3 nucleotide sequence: TGCGCCAGCAGCTCTGCGACAGGGGATGGCTACACCTTC. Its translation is CASSSATGDGYTF.

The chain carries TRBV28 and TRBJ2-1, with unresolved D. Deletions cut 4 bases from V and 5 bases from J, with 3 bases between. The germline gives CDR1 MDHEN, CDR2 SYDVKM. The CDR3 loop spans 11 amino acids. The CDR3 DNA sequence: TGTGCCAGCAGTTCCAACAATGAGCAGTTCTTC. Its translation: CASSSNNEQFF.

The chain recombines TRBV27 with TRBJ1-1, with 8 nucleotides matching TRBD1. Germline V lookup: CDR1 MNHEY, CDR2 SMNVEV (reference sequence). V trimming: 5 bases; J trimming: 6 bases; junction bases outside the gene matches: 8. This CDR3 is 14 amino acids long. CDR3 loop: CASSGQGQWAEAFF. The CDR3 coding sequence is TGTGCCAGCAGTGGACAGGGTCAGTGGGCTGAAGCTTTCTTT.

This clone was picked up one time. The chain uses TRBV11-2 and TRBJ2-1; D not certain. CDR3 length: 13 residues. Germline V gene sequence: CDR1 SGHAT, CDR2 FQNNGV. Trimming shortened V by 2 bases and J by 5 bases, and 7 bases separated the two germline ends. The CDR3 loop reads CASSLSLNNEQFF. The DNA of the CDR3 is TGTGCCAGCAGCTTAAGCCTCAACAATGAGCAGTTCTTC.

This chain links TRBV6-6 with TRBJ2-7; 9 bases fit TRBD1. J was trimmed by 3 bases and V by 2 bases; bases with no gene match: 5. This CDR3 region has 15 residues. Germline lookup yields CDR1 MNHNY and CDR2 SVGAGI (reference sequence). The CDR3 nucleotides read TGTGCCAGCAGTTACCCGGGACAGGGAAACTACGAGCAGTACTTC. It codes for CASSYPGQGNYEQYF.

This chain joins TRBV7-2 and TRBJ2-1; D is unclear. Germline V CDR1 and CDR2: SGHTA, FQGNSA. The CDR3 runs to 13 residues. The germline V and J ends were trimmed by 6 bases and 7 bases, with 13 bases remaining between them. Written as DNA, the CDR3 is TGTGCCAGCAGTTCGGCCAACTATAATGAGCAGTTCTTC. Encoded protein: CASSSANYNEQFF.

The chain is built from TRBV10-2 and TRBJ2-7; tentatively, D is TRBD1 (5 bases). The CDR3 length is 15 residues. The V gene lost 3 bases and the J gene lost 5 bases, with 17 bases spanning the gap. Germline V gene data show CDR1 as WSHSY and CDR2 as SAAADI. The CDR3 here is CASSDAGFPPNEQYF. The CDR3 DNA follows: TGCGCCAGCAGTGATGCAGGGTTTCCCCCTAACGAGCAGTACTTC.

CDR3 protein: CASSPGTEIYGYTF. For the CDR3, the DNA is TGTGCCAGTAGTCCCGGGACAGAGATTTATGGCTACACCTTC. This chain uses TRBV19 with TRBJ1-2; 7 bases line up with TRBD1. The CDR3 runs to 14 residues. V gave up 5 bases and J gave up 5 bases; unmatched junction bases: 8. Per germline, CDR1 LNHDA and CDR2 SQIVND (reference sequence).

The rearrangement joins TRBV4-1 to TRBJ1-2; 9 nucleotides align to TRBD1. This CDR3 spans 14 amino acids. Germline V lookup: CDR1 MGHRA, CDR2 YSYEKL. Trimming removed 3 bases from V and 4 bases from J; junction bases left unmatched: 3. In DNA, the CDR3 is TGCGCCAGCAGCCAGGGACAGGGAGGCTATGGCTACACCTTC. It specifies CASSQGQGGYGYTF.

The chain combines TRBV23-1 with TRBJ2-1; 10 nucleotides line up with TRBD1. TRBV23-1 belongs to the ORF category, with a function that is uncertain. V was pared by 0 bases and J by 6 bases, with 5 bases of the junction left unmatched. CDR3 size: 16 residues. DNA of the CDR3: TGCGCCAGCAGTCAATCCCCGGGACAGGGGTGCAATGAGCAGTTCTTC. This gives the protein CASSQSPGQGCNEQFF.

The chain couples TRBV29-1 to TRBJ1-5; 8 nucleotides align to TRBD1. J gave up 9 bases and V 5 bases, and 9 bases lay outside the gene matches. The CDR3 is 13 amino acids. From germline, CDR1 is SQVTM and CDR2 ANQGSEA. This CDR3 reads CSVRNRGFWPQHF. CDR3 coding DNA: TGCAGCGTTCGAAACAGGGGGTTCTGGCCCCAGCATTTT.